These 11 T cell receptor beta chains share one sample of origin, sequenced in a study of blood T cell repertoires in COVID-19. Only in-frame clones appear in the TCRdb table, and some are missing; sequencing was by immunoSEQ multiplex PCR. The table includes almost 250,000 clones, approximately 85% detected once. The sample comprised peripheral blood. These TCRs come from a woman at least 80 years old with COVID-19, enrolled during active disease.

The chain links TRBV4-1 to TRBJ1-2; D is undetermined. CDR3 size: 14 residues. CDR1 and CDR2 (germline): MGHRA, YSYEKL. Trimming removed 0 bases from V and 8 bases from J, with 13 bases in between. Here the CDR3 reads CASSQEGGRRGYTF. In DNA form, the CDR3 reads TGCGCCAGCAGCCAAGAGGGAGGGCGGAGAGGCTACACCTTC.

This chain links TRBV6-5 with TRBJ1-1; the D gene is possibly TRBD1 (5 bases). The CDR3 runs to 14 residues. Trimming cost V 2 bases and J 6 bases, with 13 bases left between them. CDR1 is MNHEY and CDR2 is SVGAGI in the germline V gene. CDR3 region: CASSYRGTGAEAFF. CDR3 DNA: TGTGCCAGCAGTTACCGGGGGACGGGCGCTGAAGCTTTCTTT.

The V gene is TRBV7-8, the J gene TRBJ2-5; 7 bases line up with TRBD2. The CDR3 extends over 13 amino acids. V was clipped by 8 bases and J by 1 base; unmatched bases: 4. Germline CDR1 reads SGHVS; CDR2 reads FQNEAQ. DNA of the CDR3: TGTGCCAGCTCAGCGGGGCCCCAAGAGACCCAGTACTTC. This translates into CASSAGPQETQYF.

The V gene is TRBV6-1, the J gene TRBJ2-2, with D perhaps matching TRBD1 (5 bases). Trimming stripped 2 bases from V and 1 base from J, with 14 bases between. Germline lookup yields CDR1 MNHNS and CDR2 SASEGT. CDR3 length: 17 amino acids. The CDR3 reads CASSERSSTGNTGELFF. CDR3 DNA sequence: TGTGCCAGCAGTGAAAGGAGCTCCACAGGGAACACCGGGGAGCTGTTTTTT.

CDR3: CASSLWDGGGTIYF. The CDR3, as DNA: TGCGCCAGCAGCCTATGGGACGGGGGTGGCACCATATATTTT. The rearrangement uses TRBV5-1 and TRBJ1-3; tentatively, D is TRBD1 (5 bases). Between the trimmed V and J ends, which lost 4 bases and 9 bases, there was a span of 17 bases. Germline-derived CDR1 and CDR2 are SGHRS and YFSETQ. The CDR3 loop spans 14 amino acids.

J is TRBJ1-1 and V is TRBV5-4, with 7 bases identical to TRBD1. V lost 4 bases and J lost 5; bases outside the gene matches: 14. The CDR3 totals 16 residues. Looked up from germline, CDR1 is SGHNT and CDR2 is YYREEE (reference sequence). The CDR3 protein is CASSLRPKGGRTEAFF. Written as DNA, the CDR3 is TGTGCCAGCAGCCTGAGGCCAAAAGGGGGCAGGACTGAAGCTTTCTTT.

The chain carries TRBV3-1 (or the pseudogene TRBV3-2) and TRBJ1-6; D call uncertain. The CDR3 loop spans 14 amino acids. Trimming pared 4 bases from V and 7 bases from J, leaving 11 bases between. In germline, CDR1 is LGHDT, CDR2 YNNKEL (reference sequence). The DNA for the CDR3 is TGTGCCAGCAGCCCTTCTCGGGAGAATTCACCCCTCCACTTT. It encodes CASSPSRENSPLHF.

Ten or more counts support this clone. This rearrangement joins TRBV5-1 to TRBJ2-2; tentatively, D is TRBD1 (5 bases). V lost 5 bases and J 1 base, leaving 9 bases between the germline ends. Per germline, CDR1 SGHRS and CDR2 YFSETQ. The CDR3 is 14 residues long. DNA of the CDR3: TGCGCCAGCAGAAGGACACAGAACACCGGGGAGCTGTTTTTT. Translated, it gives CASRRTQNTGELFF.

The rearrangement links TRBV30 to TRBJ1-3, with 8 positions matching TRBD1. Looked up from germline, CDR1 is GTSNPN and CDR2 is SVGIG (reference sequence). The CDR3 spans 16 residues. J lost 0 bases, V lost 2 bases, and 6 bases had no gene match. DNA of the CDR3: TGTGCCTGGAGTTCGGCAGGGGGCAGCTCTGGAAACACCATATATTTT. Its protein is CAWSSAGGSSGNTIYF. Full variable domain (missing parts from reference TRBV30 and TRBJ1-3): SQTIHQWPATLVQPVGSPLSLECTVEGTSNPNLYWYRQAAGRGLQLLFYSVGIGQISSEVPQNLSASRPQDRQFILSSKKLLLSDSGFYLCAWSSAGGSSGNTIYFGEGSWLTVV.

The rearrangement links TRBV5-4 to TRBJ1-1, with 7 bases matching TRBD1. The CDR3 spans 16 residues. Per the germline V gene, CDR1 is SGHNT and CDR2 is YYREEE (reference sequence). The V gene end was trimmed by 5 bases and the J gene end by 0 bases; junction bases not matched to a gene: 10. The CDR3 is CASSTNRGQLNTEAFF. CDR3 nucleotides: TGTGCCAGCAGTACGAATAGGGGACAGCTGAACACTGAAGCTTTCTTT.

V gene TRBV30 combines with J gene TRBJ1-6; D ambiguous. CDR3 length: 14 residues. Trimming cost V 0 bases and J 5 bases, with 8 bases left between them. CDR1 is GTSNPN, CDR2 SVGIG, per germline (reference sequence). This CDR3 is CAWSVPPDNSPLHF. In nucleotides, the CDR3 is TGTGCCTGGAGTGTACCCCCGGATAATTCACCCCTCCACTTT. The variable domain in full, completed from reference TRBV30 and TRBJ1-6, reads SQTIHQWPATLVQPVGSPLSLECTVEGTSNPNLYWYRQAAGRGLQLLFYSVGIGQISSEVPQNLSASRPQDRQFILSSKKLLLSDSGFYLCAWSVPPDNSPLHFGNGTRLTVT.